This paragraph reports one TCR beta chain. Its antigen remains undetermined. The sample holds no much larger clone one base away, and base qualities are not on file. TCR CDR3 regions were amplified from genomic DNA by multiplex PCR using the deep immunoSEQ assay. For each cell subset, the extracted genomic DNA was distributed evenly across all wells of several immunoSEQ 96-well plates, and each plate served as one replicate. For sorted subsets, each replicate PCR was loaded with 200 ng genomic DNA, equivalent to 30,000 or so T cell genomes. The purified libraries were quantified using a Qubit 3.0 fluorometer, sized with a Bioanalyzer 2100, and then quantified again using the KAPA Library Quantification kit. Every immunoSEQ 96-well plate was sequenced on a dedicated single-read 150-cycle Illumina NextSeq 550 flow cell. The paper's data handling went like this. Because the immunoSEQ output included only junctional sequences and no quality scores, the filtering could not be the same as the filtering used for full-length reads. To assign V/J genes and CDR3, sequences were annotated using PyIR, a Python wrapper for IgBLAST v1.9, with IMGT germline references. Any read was removed if the V/J assignment was weak (E-value above 1e-6), the CDR3 was missing, or the read contained stop codons, out-of-frame junctions, or ambiguous translated residues. V3J clonotypes were defined by identical inferred V gene, J gene, and CDR3 amino acid sequence. To compute the percentage overlap between repertoires, the number of shared unique clonotypes was divided by the size of the smaller repertoire. RTK rarefaction, the Chao1 estimator, and Recon v2.1 estimates of unobserved clonotypes were used to assess repertoire richness. For all TCRbeta clonotypes obtained by the gDNA method from a few donors, generation probabilities were computed with OLGA. TCRdb retrieved this table from immuneACCESS and kept in-frame rearrangements only. Not all clones are present; in checked studies, unresolved V genes account for under half, and no reason is known for the remainder. The DNA was the basis for D and trimming; V, J and clone size are from that table. This sample comprises 500,000 or so clones, 90% to 97% of them detected only once. Approximately 0.067% of the sample is taken by the ten largest.

This specimen comes from a study of shared clonotypes between healthy human individuals (dated by TCRdb to about 2020). General notes on the study: Three men and a couple of women, aged 18 to 49 years, made up the cohort. For each donor, CD4 naive and CD4 memory were each given three plates, CD8 naive was given two plates, and CD8 memory was given one plate. Leukapheresis yielded between about 0.94 and 9 billion PBMCs per donor. To estimate repertoire size and how much clonotype sharing occurs between individuals, the study deeply sequenced the blood TCR repertoires of a handful of healthy adults. To increase sequencing depth and limit assay-specific biases, different laboratories used diverse techniques to prepare libraries and sequence TCR repertoires. Results and caveats for the whole study, not just this receptor: Compared with non-shared clonotypes, the clonotypes found in all four sorted-subset donors had higher generation probabilities. About 5% of naive CD4, 3.5% of naive CD8, approximately 2% of memory CD4, and 0.4% of memory CD8 clonotypes were shared across several donors. The small number of donors limited the genetic and exposure-history diversity represented. Pairwise subsampling indicated that sequencing depth was expected to affect the degree of clonotype sharing among donors. Sampling was restricted to blood, and TCR repertoires in tissues likely differ from the TCR repertoires found in blood. Naive subsets generally had larger estimated clonotype richness than memory subsets did. Even with the large sequencing depth, rarefaction of the sorted-subset datasets indicated that sequencing was incomplete.

The donors were healthy, HIV-negative adults who had no recently reported acute infections or vaccinations. Every donor was a Caucasian adult residing in Nashville, Tennessee, USA. CD4+ T cells were enriched by magnetic negative selection, after which naive cells were positively selected on CD45RA and the negative fraction was taken as the memory subset. After blood collection by leukapheresis, PBMCs were isolated using Ficoll-Histopaque density gradient centrifugation and then cryopreserved in the vapor phase of liquid nitrogen. Analytical flow cytometry was used to check the purity and quantity of every magnetically sorted T cell population. Genomic DNA was isolated from every sorted fraction and measured by UV absorbance on a Nanodrop 2000c. Input material: naive CD4+ T cells sorted from blood. The cell subset or site label on this specimen signifies: CD45RA+ positively selected. This receptor was identified in a woman aged 25 to 39 in good health.

The nucleotide sequence is TGTGCCAGCAGCGCAGGGGAAGGGACAGTCGCACAAGAGACCCAGTACTTC. It specifies CASSAGEGTVAQETQYF. The V and J genes are TRBV9 and TRBJ2-5, with 7 bases in between that match TRBD1. Counted from cysteine to phenylalanine, this CDR3 has 17 amino acids. Only the CDR3 portion is preserved as DNA: 51 bases, with reading frame beginning at the first base. From the germline V gene, CDR1 is SGDLS and CDR2 is YYNGEE. Germline trimming amounts to 3 bases on V and 2 bases on J, with 13 as the count of junction bases outside the gene matches.